A single sample is the source of the 13 T cell receptor beta chains below, sequenced in a study of cytomegalovirus exposure and HLA in healthy donors. The PCR made use of 60 Vbeta and 13 Jbeta primers. Clones were sequenced by immunoSEQ multiplex PCR, and TCRdb holds only the in-frame ones, with some missing. The sample shows 35,000 to 45,000 clones, about half of them seen only once. The material sequenced was PBMCs. These TCRs come from a woman in her forties in good health and CMV-seropositive.

The genes are TRBV20-1 and TRBJ1-1; a weak D match, TRBD1 (6 bases). Trimming left V 4 bases short and J 5 bases short, with 8 bases between. Germline V lookup: CDR1 DFQATT, CDR2 SNEGSKA (reference sequence). There are 11 residues in the CDR3. CDR3 protein: CSAKRGTEAFF. CDR3 coding DNA: TGCAGTGCTAAGAGGGGGACTGAAGCTTTCTTT.

The V call is TRBV30, the J call TRBJ2-6, with no clear D. In germline, CDR1 is GTSNPN, CDR2 SVGIG (reference sequence). The ends were cut back, 2 bases at V and 0 bases at J, with 11 bases in the middle. The CDR3 covers 16 residues. The chain's CDR3 is CAWSKAGFSGANVLTF. The CDR3, as DNA: TGTGCCTGGAGTAAGGCAGGCTTCTCTGGGGCCAACGTCCTGACTTTC.

This rearrangement joins TRBV28 to TRBJ1-6; 8 bases fit TRBD1. The J segment lost 10 bases and the V segment lost 3 bases, leaving 5 bases of the junction unmatched. Germline V gene lookup returns CDR1 MDHEN and CDR2 SYDVKM. The CDR3 runs 14 residues. In nucleotides, the CDR3 is TGTGCCAGCAGTTTTCTGGACAGGGACTCACCCCTCCACTTT. Translation gives CASSFLDRDSPLHF.

The genes are TRBV4-3 and TRBJ2-7; 8 bases line up with TRBD1. With V trimmed by 4 bases and J by 0 bases, 14 bases remained unmatched. The CDR3 has 18 amino acids. The V gene's germline CDR1 is LGHNA and CDR2 YSLEER. The CDR3 here is CASSRSLGGGQGSYEQYF. CDR3 coding DNA: TGCGCCAGCAGCCGAAGCCTCGGGGGCGGACAGGGCTCCTACGAGCAGTACTTC.

This rearrangement joins TRBV5-1 to TRBJ1-2; D may be TRBD1 (5 bases). Trimming removed 0 bases at V and 2 bases at J, with 8 bases between. CDR3 length: 14 amino acids. The germline gives CDR1 SGHRS, CDR2 YFSETQ. CDR3 DNA: TGCGCCAGCAGCTTGGCGGACAACAACTATGGCTACACCTTC. Protein sequence: CASSLADNNYGYTF.

The chain has TRBV9 and TRBJ2-5; 7 nucleotides align to TRBD2. The CDR3 sequence is 16 residues long. V was clipped by 4 bases and J by 4 bases; unmatched bases: 13. Germline V lookup: CDR1 SGDLS, CDR2 YYNGEE. CDR3 residues: CASSSRGGGSGETQYF. CDR3 in DNA: TGTGCCAGCAGCTCCCGCGGGGGAGGATCGGGAGAGACCCAGTACTTC.

V usage is TRBV5-1 and J usage is TRBJ2-1, with a tentative D call TRBD1 (6 bases). Germline lookup yields CDR1 SGHRS and CDR2 YFSETQ. The CDR3 covers 12 residues. The V end lost 5 bases, the J end lost 9 bases, and 12 bases lay between the germline ends. CDR3 nucleotide sequence: TGCGCCAGCAGTTCCCAGGGGCGTGAGCAGTTCTTC. This codes for CASSSQGREQFF.

This chain joins TRBV5-1 and TRBJ2-2; D is unresolved. The V end was cut by 0 bases, the J end by 2 bases, with 5 bases between. Germline CDR1 reads SGHRS; CDR2 reads YFSETQ. This CDR3 has 14 amino acids. The DNA for the CDR3 is TGCGCCAGCAGCTTGGACAGCAACACCGGGGAGCTGTTTTTT. Residues: CASSLDSNTGELFF. Looking up the rest from reference TRBV5-1 and TRBJ2-2 gives the full variable domain: KAGVTQTPRYLIKTRGQQVTLSCSPISGHRSVSWYQQTPGQGLQFLFEYFSETQRNKGNFPGRFSGRQFSNSRSEMNVSTLELGDSALYLCASSLDSNTGELFFGEGSRLTVL.

This chain connects TRBV5-1 to TRBJ2-2; possibly TRBD2 for D (7 bases). Germline-derived CDR1 and CDR2 are SGHRS and YFSETQ. CDR3 size: 15 residues. V shed 1 base and J shed 3 bases, with 10 bases lying between them. CDR3 coding DNA: TGCGCCAGCAGCTTGCGGGGGGCTCACACCGGGGAGCTGTTTTTT. Protein sequence: CASSLRGAHTGELFF.

This rearrangement joins TRBV28 to TRBJ1-1; tentatively, D is TRBD1 (5 bases). Per the germline V gene, CDR1 is MDHEN and CDR2 is SYDVKM. Between the trimmed V and J ends, which lost 6 bases and 5 bases, there was a span of 13 bases. The CDR3 spans 13 residues. As DNA, the CDR3 is TGTGCCAGCAGACCCAGGGTGGGGACTGAAGCTTTCTTT. It translates to CASRPRVGTEAFF.

There are a few counts of this clone. The V and J genes are TRBV6-4 and TRBJ2-4; tentative D call: TRBD2 (6 bases). Germline lookup yields CDR1 MRHNA and CDR2 SNTAGT. V lost 6 bases and J lost 9, with 15 bases in between. The CDR3 runs to 13 residues. The CDR3: CASSVKLGGIQYF. For the CDR3, the DNA is TGTGCCAGCAGCGTTAAGCTGGGGGGCATTCAGTACTTC.

The chain joins TRBV4-2 to TRBJ2-7; 9 nucleotides match TRBD1. V lost 1 base to trimming and J lost 5 bases; unmatched junction nucleotides: 6. This CDR3 region has 15 residues. Germline loops: CDR1 LGHNA, CDR2 YNFKEQ. This CDR3 reads CASSQGTGVGDEQYF. The CDR3 DNA follows: TGTGCCAGCAGCCAAGGGACAGGGGTTGGGGACGAGCAGTACTTC.

This clone was detected only a few times. This sequence joins TRBV6-1 and TRBJ1-5, with D unclear. The CDR3 is 18 amino acids. The germline V gene encodes CDR1 MNHNS and CDR2 SASEGT. The V and J ends lost 3 bases and 1 base respectively, with 19 bases between them. Here the CDR3 DNA reads TGTGCCAGCAGTGATACTATTTGGGTAGACCCGAGCAATCAGCCCCAGCATTTT. This codes for CASSDTIWVDPSNQPQHF.